The 15 T cell receptor beta chains in this list originate from one sample, sequenced in a study of cytomegalovirus exposure and HLA in healthy donors. The PCR was carried out with 60 Vbeta primers and 13 Jbeta primers. TCRdb's table, derived via immunoSEQ multiplex PCR, lists solely in-frame clones and lacks some. The data show about 230,000 clones, over 75% seen once. The material sequenced was PBMCs. These receptor sequences come from a boy younger than 18 in good health and CMV-seronegative.

This chain connects TRBV7-9 to TRBJ2-5; possibly TRBD2 for D (5 bases). There are 12 residues in the CDR3. Trimming shortened V by 5 bases and J by 11 bases, and 15 bases separated the two germline ends. Germline loops: CDR1 SEHNR, CDR2 FQNEAQ (reference sequence). CDR3: CASSRGLEAQYF. The CDR3 nucleotides read TGTGCCAGCAGCCGAGGGCTAGAGGCGCAGTACTTC.

The count of this clone is one. The chain is built from TRBV9 and TRBJ1-1, with TRBD1 as a possible D gene (6 bases). V lost 2 bases and J 1 base, leaving 9 bases between the germline ends. The CDR3 has 14 amino acids. Germline V CDR1 and CDR2: SGDLS, YYNGEE. In DNA, the CDR3 is TGTGCCAGCAGCGTTATGACAGGGAACACTGAAGCTTTCTTT. It translates to CASSVMTGNTEAFF. Supplemented by reference TRBV9 and TRBJ1-1, the full variable domain reads DSGVTQTPKHLITATGQRVTLRCSPRSGDLSVYWYQQSLDQGLQFLIQYYNGEERAKGNILERFSAQQFPDLHSELNLSSLELGDSALYFCASSVMTGNTEAFFGQGTRLTVV.

This clone was seen a handful of times. This chain uses TRBV9 with TRBJ2-3, with D possibly TRBD2 on 6 matching bases. Germline loops: CDR1 SGDLS, CDR2 YYNGEE. Trimming pared 2 bases from V and 5 bases from J, leaving 12 bases between. The CDR3 consists of 14 residues. The CDR3 protein is CASSVSGLQDTQYF. The CDR3 DNA reads TGTGCCAGCAGCGTTTCGGGACTCCAAGATACGCAGTATTTT.

The V and J genes are TRBV7-3 and TRBJ2-3, with 15 bases fitting TRBD2. CDR3 length: 17 amino acids. The trim removed 5 bases at V and 4 bases at J, leaving 7 bases unmatched. Germline lookup yields CDR1 SGHTA and CDR2 FQGTGA. CDR3 sequence reads: CASSLGTSGGWADTQYF. CDR3 nucleotides: TGTGCCAGCAGCCTCGGGACTAGCGGGGGGTGGGCAGATACGCAGTATTTT.

The chain joins TRBV30 to TRBJ2-7; D ambiguous. Germline CDR1 reads GTSNPN; CDR2 reads SVGIG (reference sequence). Trimming cost V 1 base and J 3 bases, with 7 bases left between them. This CDR3 is built from 12 residues. The CDR3 loop is CAWSGAVYEQYF. The CDR3 bases are TGTGCCTGGAGTGGGGCAGTCTACGAGCAGTACTTC.

The chain couples TRBV7-8 to TRBJ1-1, with D possibly being TRBD1 (5 bases). V lost 5 bases and J lost 5, with 12 bases in between. Germline lookup yields CDR1 SGHVS and CDR2 FQNEAQ. The CDR3 is 13 amino acids. This CDR3 is CASSGAPRTEAFF. DNA for the CDR3: TGTGCCAGCAGCGGGGCGCCCCGGACTGAAGCTTTCTTT.

The chain has TRBV19 and TRBJ1-3, with D unclear. This CDR3 spans 15 amino acids. Germline loops: CDR1 LNHDA, CDR2 SQIVND (reference sequence). V lost 3 bases and J lost 1, with 10 bases in between. The CDR3 spells CASSMNSLSGNTIYF. CDR3 bases: TGTGCCAGTAGTATGAACAGCTTGTCTGGAAACACCATATATTTT.

V gene TRBV10-3 combines with J gene TRBJ2-7, with TRBD1 matching over 7 bases. Germline V gives CDR1 ENHRY, CDR2 SYGVKD. V shed 3 bases, J shed 3 bases, and the junction held 5 bases outside the gene matches. The CDR3 sequence is 14 residues long. The CDR3 nucleotides are TGTGCCATCAGTGAAGGGGGCGCGGACTACGAGCAGTACTTC. It yields the protein CAISEGGADYEQYF.

The chain has TRBV21-1 and TRBJ1-4; the table's D call TRBD1 went unverified against the DNA. TRBV21-1 represents a pseudogene. CDR3 length: 17 residues. The CDR3 DNA reads as TGTGCCAGCAGCCGGGACAGGGGGCGCGTGGTTAATGAAAAACTGTTTTTT. Translated, it gives CASSRDRGRVVNEKLFF.

This clone appeared once. This chain links TRBV5-1 with TRBJ1-1; D unresolved. V lost 1 base, J lost 3 bases, and 13 bases lay in between. Looked up from germline, CDR1 is SGHRS and CDR2 is YFSETQ. The CDR3 extends over 15 amino acids. DNA of the CDR3: TGCGCCAGCAGCTTGTGGCCCGAGAGGGACACTGAAGCTTTCTTT. It is translated as CASSLWPERDTEAFF. The entire variable domain, with the rest obtained from reference TRBV5-1 and TRBJ1-1, is as follows: KAGVTQTPRYLIKTRGQQVTLSCSPISGHRSVSWYQQTPGQGLQFLFEYFSETQRNKGNFPGRFSGRQFSNSRSEMNVSTLELGDSALYLCASSLWPERDTEAFFGQGTRLTVV.

Concerning this clone itself: The sample contains more than one DNA sequence encoding this CDR3. The chain combines TRBV5-1 with TRBJ1-2, with 9 bases aligning to TRBD1. J lost 1 base, V lost 4 bases, and 2 bases had no gene match. The CDR3 spans 14 residues. Germline CDR1 is SGHRS and CDR2 is YFSETQ. The CDR3 reads CASSPDRGNYGYTF. The DNA for the CDR3 is TGCGCCAGCAGCCCGGACAGGGGTAACTATGGCTACACCTTC.

The CDR3 nucleotides are TGCGCCAGCAGCTTGGTGGCAGGTGAAGAGACCCAGTACTTC. Its protein is CASSLVAGEETQYF. The chain has TRBV5-1 and TRBJ2-5; unclear D gene. This CDR3 comprises 14 residues. With 0 bases removed from V and 3 bases from J, the gap between germline ends came to 9 bases. The germline CDR1 and CDR2 sequences are SGHRS and YFSETQ.

The rearrangement links TRBV9 to TRBJ2-3; a possible D gene is TRBD2 (5 bases). Germline V gene data show CDR1 as SGDLS and CDR2 as YYNGEE. V gave up 3 bases and J gave up 0 bases, with 17 bases separating them. CDR3 size: 17 residues. This chain's CDR3 is CASSARVAGSSTDTQYF. The CDR3 nucleotides read TGTGCCAGCAGCGCCAGAGTTGCGGGCAGCAGCACAGATACGCAGTATTTT. The complete variable domain, with remaining parts taken from reference TRBV9 and TRBJ2-3, reads DSGVTQTPKHLITATGQRVTLRCSPRSGDLSVYWYQQSLDQGLQFLIQYYNGEERAKGNILERFSAQQFPDLHSELNLSSLELGDSALYFCASSARVAGSSTDTQYFGPGTRLTVL.

The DNA for the CDR3 is TGTGCCTGGAATGGGGGCTTGGGGAACACTGAAGCTTTCTTT. This codes for CAWNGGLGNTEAFF. V usage is TRBV30 and J usage is TRBJ1-1, with D tentatively TRBD1 (6 bases). The length of the CDR3 is 14 residues. Germline assignment: CDR1 GTSNPN and CDR2 SVGIG (reference sequence). Trimming stripped 4 bases from V and 1 base from J, with 13 bases between.

The V gene is TRBV12-5, the J gene TRBJ1-3; the D gene is possibly TRBD1 (5 bases). The CDR3 contains 15 residues. Between the trimmed V and J ends, which lost 3 bases and 0 bases, there was a span of 9 bases. Germline values: CDR1 LGHNT, CDR2 FRNRAP. This chain's CDR3 is CASGFWDYSGNTIYF. For the CDR3, the DNA is TGTGCTAGTGGTTTTTGGGACTACTCTGGAAACACCATATATTTT.